The 7 T cell receptor beta chains reported below all come from one sample, sequenced in a study of control samples from healthy donors and cancer patients. Produced via immunoSEQ multiplex PCR; TCRdb's table is partial and in-frame only. The profile shows approximately 230,000 clones, over 70% of them singletons. What was sequenced was PBMCs. Every receptor here comes from a woman aged 60 to 75 with lung cancer.

The chain joins TRBV2 to TRBJ1-5; TRBD1 agrees at 9 bases. Looked up from germline, CDR1 is SNHLY and CDR2 is FYNNEI. The CDR3 runs to 15 residues. The ends lost 3 bases at V and 4 bases at J; junction bases unmatched: 4. CDR3 region: CASSDYRGPNQPQHF. The CDR3 DNA follows: TGTGCCAGCAGTGACTACAGGGGGCCGAATCAGCCCCAGCATTTT.

The CDR3 DNA sequence: TGTGCCAGCAGCGTGAGTACAGCCTCCTACGAGCAGTACTTC. Its protein is CASSVSTASYEQYF. This chain links TRBV2 with TRBJ2-7; unclear D gene. This CDR3 region has 14 residues. Germline values: CDR1 SNHLY, CDR2 FYNNEI. V lost 6 bases, J lost 0 bases, and 12 bases lay in between. Based on the CDR3 plus reference TRBV2 and TRBJ2-7, the full variable domain is EPEVTQTPSHQVTQMGQEVILRCVPISNHLYFYWYRQILGQKVEFLVSFYNNEISEKSEIFDDQFSVERPDGSNFTLKIRSTKLEDSAMYFCASSVSTASYEQYFGPGTRLTVT.

This clone was observed once. This chain uses TRBV27 with TRBJ1-2; D is undetermined. Trimming left V 5 bases short and J 6 bases short, with 16 bases between. The CDR3 covers 14 residues. Looked up from germline, CDR1 is MNHEY and CDR2 is SMNVEV (reference sequence). The CDR3 loop is CASSGPSVSDGYTF. The CDR3, as DNA: TGTGCCAGCAGTGGCCCCAGTGTATCGGATGGCTACACCTTC.

This sequence joins TRBV6-5 and TRBJ2-2, with D perhaps TRBD1 (6 bases). The V and J ends lost 6 bases and 1 base respectively, with 12 bases between them. In germline, CDR1 is MNHEY, CDR2 SVGAGI. The CDR3 contains 15 residues. CDR3 protein: CASSLDSLNTGELFF. The CDR3 DNA sequence: TGTGCCAGCAGCTTGGACAGTCTGAACACCGGGGAGCTGTTTTTT.

This chain links TRBV19 with TRBJ2-7; TRBD1 agrees at 9 bases. The CDR3 contains 15 residues. Trimming cost V 5 bases and J 6 bases; bases outside gene matches: 11. The V gene's germline CDR1 is LNHDA and CDR2 SQIVND (reference sequence). In nucleotides, the CDR3 is TGTGCCAGTAGTCTCAACTCCGGGACAGGGCTCGAGCAGTACTTC. Translating it yields CASSLNSGTGLEQYF.

The CDR3 loop is CASSPLRTGTNEKLFF. The CDR3 DNA sequence: TGTGCCAGCTCACCACTACGGACAGGGACTAATGAAAAACTGTTTTTT. The genes are TRBV18 and TRBJ1-4, with TRBD1 matching over 8 bases. The CDR3 is made up of 16 amino acids. Germline V lookup: CDR1 KGHSH, CDR2 LQKENI. With 1 base clipped from V and 2 bases from J, the junction kept 3 bases outside the gene matches. Supplemented by reference TRBV18 and TRBJ1-4, the full variable domain reads NAGVMQNPRHLVRRRGQEARLRCSPMKGHSHVYWYRQLPEEGLKFMVYLQKENIIDESGMPKERFSAEFPKEGPSILRIQQVVRGDSAAYFCASSPLRTGTNEKLFFGSGTQLSVL.

The gene calls are TRBV30 and TRBJ2-1; TRBD2 agrees at 10 bases. CDR1 and CDR2 from the germline V gene are GTSNPN and SVGIG (reference sequence). J gave up 10 bases and V 1 base, and 4 bases lay outside the gene matches. The CDR3 contains 13 residues. This CDR3 is CAWSAGLAREQFF. In DNA form, the CDR3 reads TGTGCCTGGAGTGCGGGACTAGCGCGAGAGCAGTTCTTC. The whole variable domain, filled in from reference TRBV30 and TRBJ2-1, reads SQTIHQWPATLVQPVGSPLSLECTVEGTSNPNLYWYRQAAGRGLQLLFYSVGIGQISSEVPQNLSASRPQDRQFILSSKKLLLSDSGFYLCAWSAGLAREQFFGPGTRLTVL.